Given below is one TCR beta chain in context. The data originate from a study of monozygotic twins with inflammatory bowel disease. The template switching step added UMIs that contained a 6-nucleotide sample barcode. cDNA for TCRalpha and TCRbeta was amplified by nested PCRs of 16 then nine to ten cycles. TCRdb re-analyzed the 5' RACE reads; it lists each CDR3 protein once, without DNA. The repertoire table contains 110,000 to 150,000 distinct CDR3 sequences. Sequenced material: blood. The source is a human donor with ulcerative colitis or Crohn's disease, or a healthy co-twin of an affected twin (not recorded which).

This chain's CDR3 is CASSLFGYGYTF. The J gene is TRBJ1-2, the V gene TRBV9. Germline CDR1 SGDLS, CDR2 YYNGEE. There are 12 residues in the CDR3.